This T cell receptor beta chain comes out of a study of CD8 T cells in ankylosing spondylitis. Whole-study findings and limits: Disease-linked clones were reportedly significantly enriched in matched ankylosing spondylitis synovial fluid. Both synovial fluid and blood in reactive arthritis had previously been reported to carry some motif variants. Several highly homologous variants formed a TCR beta motif that appeared characteristic of ankylosing spondylitis blood.

This CDR3 has 13 amino acids. V shed 4 bases, J shed 11 bases, and the junction held 7 bases outside the gene matches. Germline V CDR1 and CDR2: MNHEY, SVGEGT. Quantitative 5'-RACE with molecular barcodes produced the TCR beta libraries. Each CDR3 protein is one row after TCRdb ran MiXCR on the 5' RACE reads. The sample gives about 200,000 distinct CDR3 sequences, just under 7.5% of which show up once; 12% to 15% is in the top ten. This clonotype has at least ten counts. What it binds is unknown. Sequencing used blood, either unsorted or a sorted T cell fraction (not recorded which). The rearrangement links TRBV6-2 or TRBV6-3 to TRBJ1-1; 10 bases line up with TRBD1. This clonotype was obtained from a male donor with ankylosing spondylitis. This chain's CDR3 is CASSFGTGVSAFF. CDR3 coding DNA: TGTGCCAGCAGTTTTGGGACAGGGGTTTCGGCTTTCTTT.